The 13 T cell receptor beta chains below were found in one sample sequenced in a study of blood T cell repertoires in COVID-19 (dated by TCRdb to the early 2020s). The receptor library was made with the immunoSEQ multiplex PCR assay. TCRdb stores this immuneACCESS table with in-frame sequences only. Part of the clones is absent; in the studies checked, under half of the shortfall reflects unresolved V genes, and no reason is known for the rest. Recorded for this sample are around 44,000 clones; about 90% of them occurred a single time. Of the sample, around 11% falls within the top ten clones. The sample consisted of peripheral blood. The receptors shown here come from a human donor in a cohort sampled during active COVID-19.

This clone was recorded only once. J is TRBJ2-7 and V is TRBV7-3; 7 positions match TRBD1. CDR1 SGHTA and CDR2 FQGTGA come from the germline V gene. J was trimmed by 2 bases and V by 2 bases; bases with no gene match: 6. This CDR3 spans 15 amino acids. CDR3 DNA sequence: TGTGCCAGCAGCTTAGGATGGGACAGTCCCTACGAGCAGTACTTC. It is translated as CASSLGWDSPYEQYF.

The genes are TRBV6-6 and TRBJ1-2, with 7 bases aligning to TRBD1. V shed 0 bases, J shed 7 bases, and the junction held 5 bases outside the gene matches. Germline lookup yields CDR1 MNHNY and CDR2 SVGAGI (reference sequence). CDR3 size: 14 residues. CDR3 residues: CASSYSSQGGGYTF. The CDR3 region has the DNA TGTGCCAGCAGTTACTCGAGCCAGGGGGGTGGCTACACCTTC.

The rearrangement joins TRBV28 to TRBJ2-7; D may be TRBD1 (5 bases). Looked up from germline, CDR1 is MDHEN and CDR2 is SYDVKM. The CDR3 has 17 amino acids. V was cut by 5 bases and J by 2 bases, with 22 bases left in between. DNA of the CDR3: TGTGCCAGCAGTCTTACTCTGCAGGGTCAGACGACCTACGAGCAGTACTTC. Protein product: CASSLTLQGQTTYEQYF.

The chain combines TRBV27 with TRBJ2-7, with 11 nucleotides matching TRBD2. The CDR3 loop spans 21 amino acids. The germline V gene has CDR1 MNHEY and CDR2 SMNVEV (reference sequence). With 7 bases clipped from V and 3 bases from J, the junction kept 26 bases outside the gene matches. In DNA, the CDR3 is TGTGCCAGCACCCCGCCGGAACTAGCGGGAGTCAGGTGGGCCCAATACTACGAGCAGTACTTC. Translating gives CASTPPELAGVRWAQYYEQYF.

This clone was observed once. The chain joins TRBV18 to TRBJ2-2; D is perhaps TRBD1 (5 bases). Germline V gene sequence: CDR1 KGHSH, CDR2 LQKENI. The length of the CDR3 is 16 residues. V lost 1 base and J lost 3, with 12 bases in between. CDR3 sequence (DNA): TGTGCCAGCTCACCACGGGGCGGCCCAGACACCGGGGAGCTGTTTTTT. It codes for CASSPRGGPDTGELFF. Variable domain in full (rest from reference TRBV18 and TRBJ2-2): NAGVMQNPRHLVRRRGQEARLRCSPMKGHSHVYWYRQLPEEGLKFMVYLQKENIIDESGMPKERFSAEFPKEGPSILRIQQVVRGDSAAYFCASSPRGGPDTGELFFGEGSRLTVL.

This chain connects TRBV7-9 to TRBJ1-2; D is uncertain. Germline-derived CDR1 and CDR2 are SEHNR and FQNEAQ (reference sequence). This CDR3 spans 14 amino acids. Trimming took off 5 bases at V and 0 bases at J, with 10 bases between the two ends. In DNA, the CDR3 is TGTGCCAGCAGCCCCGGTAGCTCTAACTATGGCTACACCTTC. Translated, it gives CASSPGSSNYGYTF.

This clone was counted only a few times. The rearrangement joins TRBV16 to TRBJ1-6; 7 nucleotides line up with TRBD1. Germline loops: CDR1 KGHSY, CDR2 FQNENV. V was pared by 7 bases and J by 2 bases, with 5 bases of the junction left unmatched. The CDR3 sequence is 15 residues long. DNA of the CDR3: TGTGCCAGCAACGAGGGACAGACCTATAATTCACCCCTCCACTTT. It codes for CASNEGQTYNSPLHF.

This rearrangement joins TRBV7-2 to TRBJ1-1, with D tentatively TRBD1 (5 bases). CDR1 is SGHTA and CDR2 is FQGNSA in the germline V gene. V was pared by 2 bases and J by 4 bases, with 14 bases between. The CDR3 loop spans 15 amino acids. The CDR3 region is CASSLMQGSGTEAFF. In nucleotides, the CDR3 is TGTGCCAGCAGCTTAATGCAGGGTTCGGGCACTGAAGCTTTCTTT.

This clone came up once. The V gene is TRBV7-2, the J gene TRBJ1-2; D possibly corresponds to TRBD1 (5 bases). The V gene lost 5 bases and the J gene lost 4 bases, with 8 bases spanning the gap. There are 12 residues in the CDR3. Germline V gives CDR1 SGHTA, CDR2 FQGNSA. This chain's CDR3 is CASSPDSYGYTF. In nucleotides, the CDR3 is TGTGCCAGCAGCCCCGACAGCTATGGCTACACCTTC.

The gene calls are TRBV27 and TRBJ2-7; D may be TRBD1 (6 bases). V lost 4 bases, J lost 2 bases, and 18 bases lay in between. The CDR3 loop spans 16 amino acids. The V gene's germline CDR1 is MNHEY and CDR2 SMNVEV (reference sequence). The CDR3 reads CASSYLTGSGTYEQYF. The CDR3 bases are TGTGCCAGCAGTTATCTCACAGGGTCGGGCACCTACGAGCAGTACTTC.

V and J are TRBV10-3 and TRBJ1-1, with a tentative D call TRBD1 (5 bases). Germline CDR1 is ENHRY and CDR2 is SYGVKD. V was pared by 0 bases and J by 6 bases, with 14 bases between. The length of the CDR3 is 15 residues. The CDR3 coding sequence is TGTGCCATCAGTGAGTCGGCGGGGGGTTCATCTGAAGCTTTCTTT. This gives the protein CAISESAGGSSEAFF.

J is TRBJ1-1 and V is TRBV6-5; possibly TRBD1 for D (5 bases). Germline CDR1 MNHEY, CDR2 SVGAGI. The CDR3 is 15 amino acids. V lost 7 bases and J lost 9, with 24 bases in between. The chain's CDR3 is CASTAGGIRTGKAFF. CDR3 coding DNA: TGTGCCAGCACAGCCGGGGGAATCCGGACGGGGAAAGCTTTCTTT.

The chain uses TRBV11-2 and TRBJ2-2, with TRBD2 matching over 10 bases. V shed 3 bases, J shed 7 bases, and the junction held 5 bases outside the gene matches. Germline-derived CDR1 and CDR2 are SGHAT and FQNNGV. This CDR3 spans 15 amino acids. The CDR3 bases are TGTGCCAGCAGCTTCAGTCTAGCGGGAGTCGGGGAGCTGTTTTTT. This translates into CASSFSLAGVGELFF.